This T cell receptor beta chain emerged from a study of human T cells and chemical hapten exposure. At the level of the study: Upper back patch tests used 0.01% DPC, scored after 6 days.

This CDR3 contains 15 residues. V was shortened by 1 base and J by 1 base, with 13 bases between the two germline ends. Germline V gene sequence: CDR1 DFQATT, CDR2 SNEGSKA (reference sequence). Time point given: pre-sensitization, week 0. Specified treatment: therapeutic diphenylcyclopropenone sensitization with weekly scalp DPC. Study-level points and caveats: Sensitizing with DPC caused no change in TCRs above 1 in 1000 frequency. There was a positive correlation between PT1 expanded TCR counts and patch test score.

This clonotype was seen a few times. Its antigen is undetermined. MiXCR, run by TCRdb on the RACE reads, gives a single entry per CDR3 protein. The table has 60,000 to 70,000 distinct CDR3 sequences, over 9.5% seen once. V and J are TRBV20-1 and TRBJ1-1; possible D gene TRBD1, 5 bases. This TCR was recovered from a woman aged 50 to 65 with alopecia areata. Some clones in this sample may be carry-over from other donors' samples. The starting material was whole blood, obtained in connection with sensitization to the hapten diphenylcyclopropenone (DPC). CDR3 protein: CSARGGAVRNTEAFF. The CDR3, as DNA: TGCAGTGCTAGAGGGGGCGCGGTTAGGAACACTGAAGCTTTCTTT.